This TCR beta chain was obtained from a study of control samples from healthy donors and cancer patients. V lost 3 bases to trimming and J lost 10 bases, with 15 bases between them. The CDR3 runs 12 residues. CDR1 and CDR2 (germline): GTSNPN, SVGIG (reference sequence). Here immunoSEQ multiplex PCR was the method, and the copy in TCRdb shows in-frame clones only, minus some. This sample has approximately 90,000 clones, with less than 85% found just once. The sequence was obtained from a man in his 70s with lung cancer. The genes are TRBV30 and TRBJ1-1; D uncertain. Sequencing input: PBMCs. The CDR3 spells CAWSPRESGAFF. The CDR3 coding sequence is TGTGCCTGGAGCCCAAGGGAGTCGGGAGCTTTCTTT. The whole variable domain, filled in from reference TRBV30 and TRBJ1-1, reads SQTIHQWPATLVQPVGSPLSLECTVEGTSNPNLYWYRQAAGRGLQLLFYSVGIGQISSEVPQNLSASRPQDRQFILSSKKLLLSDSGFYLCAWSPRESGAFFGQGTRLTVV.